This section outlines one T cell receptor beta chain sequence together with its context. CDR1 LNHNV and CDR2 YYDKDF come from the germline V gene (reference sequence). This CDR3 spans 13 amino acids. Trimming removed 6 bases at V and 5 bases at J, with 13 bases between. The data were taken from a study of blood T cell repertoires in COVID-19. Turning to the study itself: There were acute and convalescent COVID-19 samples, and they came from the United States, Italy and Spain. Sample material is recorded as cDNA or gDNA derived from T cells, B-cell-depleted T cells, or PBMCs.

Original processing notes: Counts of nucleated cells, estimated from reference gene primer amplification, were obtained. Profiled with immunoSEQ multiplex PCR; TCRdb holds only in-frame clones, not every one. The D gene and trimming were derived from the DNA, and the V and J assignments and clone size from that table. Among about 180,000 clones listed, about 81% were seen once. Enrolment of Seattle patients took place during active infection, and they were followed longitudinally. The rearrangement links TRBV15 to TRBJ1-2; perhaps TRBD1 as D (6 bases). The receptor was isolated from a woman of 80 years or more with COVID-19, enrolled during active disease. Sample: peripheral blood. This CDR3 reads CATRRDTEYGYTF. The CDR3 nucleotides read TGTGCCACCAGGAGGGACACGGAATATGGCTACACCTTC.